This TCR beta chain was captured by sequencing in a study of blood T cell repertoires in COVID-19. Whole-study context: Specimens from acute and convalescent COVID-19 originated in the United States, Italy and Spain. T cells, B-cell-depleted T cells, or PBMCs supplied cDNA or gDNA.

Trimming stripped 5 bases from V and 3 bases from J, with 16 bases between. Germline values: CDR1 SGHAT, CDR2 FQNNGV. The CDR3 extends over 15 amino acids. This clone occurred once. Original analysis: Nucleated cell number was recorded as an estimate derived from reference gene primer amplification. The assay was immunoSEQ multiplex PCR, and TCRdb's table has in-frame clones only and misses some. V, J and clone size are taken as reported in that table, and D and trimming were inferred from the DNA itself. The table has 60,000 to 75,000 clones, around 85% seen once. Sequenced sample: peripheral blood. The rearrangement links TRBV11-2 to TRBJ1-2; weak D call: TRBD1 (5 bases). The clonotype was recovered from a human donor in a cohort sampled during active COVID-19. The CDR3 is CASSPRAGAYYGYTF. The DNA for the CDR3 is TGTGCCAGCAGCCCCCGCGCTGGGGCGTACTATGGCTACACCTTC.